A single sample gave rise to the 10 T cell receptor beta chains below, sequenced in a study of blood T cell repertoires in COVID-19. Generated by immunoSEQ multiplex PCR, the TCRdb table keeps only in-frame clones and is missing some. This table holds some 250,000 clones, 85% to 90% found once. Sequenced input: peripheral blood. These receptors all stem from a man aged 60-69 years with acute or convalescent COVID-19.

This chain uses TRBV7-2 with TRBJ2-3; 8 bases fit TRBD2. Unmatched junction bases numbered 12, after V lost 5 bases and J lost 5 bases. This CDR3 comprises 16 residues. CDR1 is SGHTA and CDR2 is FQGNSA in the germline V gene. CDR3 sequence reads: CASSPLTSALGDTQYF. The CDR3 coding sequence is TGTGCCAGCAGCCCCCTGACTAGCGCCCTGGGAGATACGCAGTATTTT.

This chain links TRBV6-2 or TRBV6-3 with TRBJ1-5, with TRBD1 identical over 9 bases. V lost 2 bases to trimming and J lost 0 bases; unmatched junction nucleotides: 2. Per germline, CDR1 MNHEY and CDR2 SVGEGT. This CDR3 spans 16 amino acids. The CDR3 spells CASSYLTGGSNQPQHF. The CDR3 region has the DNA TGTGCCAGCAGTTACCTGACAGGGGGTAGCAATCAGCCCCAGCATTTT.

The table lists this clone with a count of one. V gene TRBV28 combines with J gene TRBJ1-5; 7 positions match TRBD1. Germline V gene data show CDR1 as MDHEN and CDR2 as SYDVKM. CDR3 length: 15 residues. The V segment lost 6 bases and the J segment 0 bases; nucleotides outside the gene matches: 5. The CDR3 spells CASRYRTGSNQPQHF. The CDR3 DNA reads as TGTGCCAGCAGGTATCGGACAGGTAGCAATCAGCCCCAGCATTTT.

The rearrangement uses TRBV2 and TRBJ1-2; D is unresolved. V was shortened by 3 bases and J by 8 bases, with 10 bases between the two germline ends. Germline V gene data show CDR1 as SNHLY and CDR2 as FYNNEI. The CDR3 is 12 amino acids. The CDR3 DNA sequence: TGTGCCAGCAGTGAGATGGTGGAGGGCTACACCTTC. Translating it yields CASSEMVEGYTF.

This chain uses TRBV27 with TRBJ1-1; perhaps TRBD1 as D (5 bases). CDR1 MNHEY and CDR2 SMNVEV come from the germline V gene (reference sequence). The V gene lost 2 bases and the J gene lost 4 bases, with 8 bases spanning the gap. This CDR3 is built from 13 residues. The CDR3 loop reads CASSLRGTTEAFF. In nucleotides, the CDR3 is TGTGCCAGCAGTTTAAGGGGTACCACTGAAGCTTTCTTT.

The chain links TRBV9 to TRBJ1-1, with TRBD1 matching 10 bases. Trimming cost V 0 bases and J 8 bases; bases outside gene matches: 4. Germline CDR1 and CDR2: SGDLS and YYNGEE. This CDR3 has 14 residues. CDR3 in amino acids: CASSVGDRGREAFF. The CDR3 DNA reads TGTGCCAGCAGCGTAGGGGACAGGGGAAGGGAAGCTTTCTTT.

This chain links TRBV6-5 with TRBJ1-2; D is undetermined. Germline V gene data show CDR1 as MNHEY and CDR2 as SVGAGI. The CDR3 consists of 12 residues. The V and J ends lost 11 bases and 4 bases respectively, with 14 bases between them. The CDR3 spells CAAGSDGYGYTF. The CDR3 DNA is TGTGCCGCCGGGAGCGATGGCTATGGCTACACCTTC.

The J gene is TRBJ1-6, the V gene TRBV28, with D possibly matching TRBD1 (5 bases). CDR1 is MDHEN and CDR2 is SYDVKM in the germline V gene. Trimming removed 3 bases at V and 9 bases at J, with 18 bases between. The CDR3 length is 16 residues. The CDR3, as DNA: TGTGCCAGCAGTTTCGTCCAGGGTGATTACGGTTCACCCCTCCACTTT. As protein: CASSFVQGDYGSPLHF.

In this sample, this clone turned up a few times. The chain recombines TRBV7-3 with TRBJ2-7; tentatively, D is TRBD1 (6 bases). The germline CDR1 and CDR2 sequences are SGHTA and FQGTGA. CDR3 length equals 15 residues. V was pared by 5 bases and J by 3 bases, with 17 bases between. The CDR3 sequence is CASSDTGKVSYEQYF. Here the CDR3 DNA reads TGTGCCAGCAGCGACACAGGGAAGGTTAGCTACGAGCAGTACTTC.

This clone showed up just a few times. V and J are TRBV7-8 and TRBJ2-2; tentatively, D is TRBD2 (6 bases). Trimming left V 2 bases short and J 4 bases short, with 14 bases between. Germline V gene lookup returns CDR1 SGHVS and CDR2 FQNEAQ. This CDR3 region has 16 residues. The CDR3 sequence is CASSLIRSGSTGELFF. The CDR3 nucleotides are TGTGCCAGCAGCTTAATTCGATCCGGGAGCACCGGGGAGCTGTTTTTT.